This is a list of T cell receptor beta chains from one sample in a study of T cells in Graves' hyperthyroidism and ophthalmopathy. Using its own MiXCR run on the multiplex PCR reads, TCRdb lists one record per CDR3 protein. The table lists 500,000 to 650,000 distinct CDR3 sequences, 11% to 15% of them singletons. The sample consisted of blood. The receptor set was obtained from a woman aged 40 to 50 with Graves' hyperthyroidism. Each CDR3 is given with its conserved first and last residue. Fields, in order: clone size, D gene, V gene, J gene, CDR3 DNA, CDR3 protein. A D gene is named only where the DNA matches it firmly. Clone size is given for some rows only: seen once, a few or many times, or a class if the clone is expanded.

clone size: many
D gene: TRBD2
V gene: TRBV27
J gene: TRBJ2-7
CDR3 DNA: TGTGCCAGCAGTTTAACAGCGGGGTTCTCCTACGAGCAGTACTTC
CDR3 protein: CASSLTAGFSYEQYF

clone size: few
D gene: TRBD2
V gene: TRBV5-1
J gene: TRBJ2-1
CDR3 DNA: TGCGCCAGCAGCGGTGGACTAGCGGGGGCCTACAATGAGCAGTTCTTC
CDR3 protein: CASSGGLAGAYNEQFF

clone size: few
D gene: .
V gene: TRBV7-3
J gene: TRBJ2-1
CDR3 DNA: TGTGCCAGCAGCTTAGGGTCTACGCTTCTATACAATGAGCAGTTCTTC
CDR3 protein: CASSLGSTLLYNEQFF

clone size: many
D gene: .
V gene: TRBV18
J gene: TRBJ2-7
CDR3 DNA: TGTGCCAGCTCACCTGCTGGTCCCTACGAGCAGTACTTC
CDR3 protein: CASSPAGPYEQYF

clone size: .
D gene: TRBD2
V gene: TRBV25-1
J gene: TRBJ2-1
CDR3 DNA: TGTGCCAGCAGTGAATCCGGCGGGAGAGAGAGCAATGAGCAGTTCTTC
CDR3 protein: CASSESGGRESNEQFF

clone size: many
D gene: .
V gene: TRBV5-5
J gene: TRBJ2-7
CDR3 DNA: TGTGCCAGCACCTTGGGAGGGGGCGTTTCCGGGCAGTACTTC
CDR3 protein: CASTLGGGVSGQYF

clone size: few
D gene: .
V gene: TRBV4-1
J gene: TRBJ2-7
CDR3 DNA: TGCGCCAGCAGCCAAGATACGCACTCCACTTCCTACGAGCAGTACTTC
CDR3 protein: CASSQDTHSTSYEQYF

clone size: few
D gene: .
V gene: TRBV9
J gene: TRBJ1-1
CDR3 DNA: TGTGCCAGCAGCGTAGGGTGGGGGGGGAACACTGAAGCTTTCTTT
CDR3 protein: CASSVGWGGNTEAFF

clone size: .
D gene: .
V gene: TRBV20-1
J gene: TRBJ1-2
CDR3 DNA: TGCAGTGCTAGGGAAAGGCTCGGCGGCTACACCTTC
CDR3 protein: CSARERLGGYTF

clone size: .
D gene: .
V gene: TRBV4-1
J gene: TRBJ1-4
CDR3 DNA: TGCGCCAGCAGCCAAGATCCAGGTGAAAAACTGTTTTTT
CDR3 protein: CASSQDPGEKLFF

clone size: many
D gene: TRBD1
V gene: TRBV12-3/TRBV12-4
J gene: TRBJ2-2
CDR3 DNA: TGTGCCAGCAGTCCAGGGGGCGCGAACACCGGGGAGCTGTTTTTT
CDR3 protein: CASSPGGANTGELFF

clone size: .
D gene: .
V gene: TRBV28
J gene: TRBJ1-1
CDR3 DNA: TGTGCCAGCACAGGGGCACCTACCGACGGGACTGAAGCTTTCTTT
CDR3 protein: CASTGAPTDGTEAFF

clone size: .
D gene: .
V gene: TRBV19
J gene: TRBJ1-5
CDR3 DNA: TGTGCCAGTAGCCGGGGGGGTGGTGATCAGCCCCAGCATTTT
CDR3 protein: CASSRGGGDQPQHF

clone size: .
D gene: TRBD2
V gene: TRBV5-1
J gene: TRBJ2-5
CDR3 DNA: TGCGCCAGCCGACTAGCGGGAGGGCACCAAGAGACCCAGTACTTC
CDR3 protein: CASRLAGGHQETQYF

clone size: many
D gene: .
V gene: TRBV20-1
J gene: TRBJ2-2
CDR3 DNA: TGCAGTGCCCGCGGTCTAGGAGACACCGGGGAGCTGTTTTTT
CDR3 protein: CSARGLGDTGELFF

clone size: many
D gene: .
V gene: TRBV11-2
J gene: TRBJ2-5
CDR3 DNA: TGTGCCAGTGGGGCAGAGACCCAGTACTTC
CDR3 protein: CASGAETQYF

clone size: .
D gene: .
V gene: TRBV7-3
J gene: TRBJ2-3
CDR3 DNA: TGTGCCAGCAGCTTCTCGGACGGCCCCACAGATACGCAGTATTTT
CDR3 protein: CASSFSDGPTDTQYF

clone size: .
D gene: .
V gene: TRBV4-1
J gene: TRBJ2-7
CDR3 DNA: TGCGCCAGCAGCCAAGATAATCTCAAAGGCGAGCAGTACTTC
CDR3 protein: CASSQDNLKGEQYF

clone size: many
D gene: TRBD2
V gene: TRBV10-1
J gene: TRBJ2-1
CDR3 DNA: TGCGCCAGCAGTACCGGGACTAGCGGGCTTTCCTACAATGAGCAGTTCTTC
CDR3 protein: CASSTGTSGLSYNEQFF

clone size: many
D gene: TRBD1
V gene: TRBV30
J gene: TRBJ2-7
CDR3 DNA: TGTGCCTGGAGTCTAACAGGGGCCTCCTACGAGCAGTACTTC
CDR3 protein: CAWSLTGASYEQYF

clone size: few
D gene: .
V gene: TRBV20-1
J gene: TRBJ1-4
CDR3 DNA: TGCAGTGCTAGAGCTCGTGGGCGAGGGGTGGAAGAAAAACTGTTTTTT
CDR3 protein: CSARARGRGVEEKLFF

clone size: many
D gene: .
V gene: TRBV20-1
J gene: TRBJ2-2
CDR3 DNA: TGCAGTGCTGAACAGGGAAATCTCTTTAACACCGGGGAGCTGTTTTTT
CDR3 protein: CSAEQGNLFNTGELFF

clone size: .
D gene: TRBD2
V gene: TRBV10-3
J gene: TRBJ2-1
CDR3 DNA: TGTGCCATCAGTGAGCCCTTACTAGCGGGGGACAATGAGCAGTTCTTC
CDR3 protein: CAISEPLLAGDNEQFF

clone size: few
D gene: .
V gene: TRBV5-6
J gene: TRBJ2-7
CDR3 DNA: TGTGCCAGCAGCTTGGCCGAGGGTTTCTACGAGCAGTACTTC
CDR3 protein: CASSLAEGFYEQYF

clone size: .
D gene: TRBD1
V gene: TRBV7-2
J gene: TRBJ1-2
CDR3 DNA: TGTGCCAGCAGCAGGGACAGGGGGGGCGATGGCTACACCTTC
CDR3 protein: CASSRDRGGDGYTF

clone size: many
D gene: .
V gene: TRBV28
J gene: TRBJ2-6
CDR3 DNA: TGTGCCAGCAGTTTACAGGCCCACCTAGCCTCTGGGGCCAACGTCCTGACTTTC
CDR3 protein: CASSLQAHLASGANVLTF

clone size: many
D gene: .
V gene: TRBV20-1
J gene: TRBJ2-3
CDR3 DNA: TGCAGTGCTGGGAGAGCAGATACGCAGTATTTT
CDR3 protein: CSAGRADTQYF

clone size: few
D gene: TRBD1
V gene: TRBV19
J gene: TRBJ2-6
CDR3 DNA: TGTGCCAGTAGTTCCCCTGGGGGACAGGGTAGGTTTGGGGCCAACGTCCTGACTTTC
CDR3 protein: CASSSPGGQGRFGANVLTF

clone size: .
D gene: TRBD1
V gene: TRBV5-6
J gene: TRBJ1-1
CDR3 DNA: TGTGCCAGCAGGGCGAACAGGGGGCGCAGGGCTGAAGCTTTCTTT
CDR3 protein: CASRANRGRRAEAFF